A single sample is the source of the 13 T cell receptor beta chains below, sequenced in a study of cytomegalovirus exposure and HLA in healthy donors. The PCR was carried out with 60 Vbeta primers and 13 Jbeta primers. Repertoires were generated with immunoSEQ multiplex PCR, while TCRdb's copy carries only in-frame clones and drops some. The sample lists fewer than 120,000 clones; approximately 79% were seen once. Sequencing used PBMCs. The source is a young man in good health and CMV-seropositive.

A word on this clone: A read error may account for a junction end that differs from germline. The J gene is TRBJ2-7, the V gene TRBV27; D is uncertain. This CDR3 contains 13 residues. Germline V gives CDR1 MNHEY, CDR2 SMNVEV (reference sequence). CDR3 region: CASSFAGGYGQYF. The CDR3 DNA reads TGTGCCAGCAGCTTCGCAGGTGGGTACGGGCAGTACTTC.

The CDR3 nucleotides read TGTGCTAGTGGCAACTGGACAGACGGAAAAGCTTTCTTT. This gives the protein CASGNWTDGKAFF. The chain recombines TRBV12-5 with TRBJ1-1; possible D gene TRBD1, 6 bases. The CDR3 is made up of 13 amino acids. V lost 6 bases and J 9 bases, leaving 17 bases between the germline ends. Per the germline V gene, CDR1 is LGHNT and CDR2 is FRNRAP.

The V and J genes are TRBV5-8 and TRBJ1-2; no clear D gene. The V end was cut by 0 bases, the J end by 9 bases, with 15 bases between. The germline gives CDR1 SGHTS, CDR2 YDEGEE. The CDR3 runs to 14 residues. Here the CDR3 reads CASSLVSSARSYTF. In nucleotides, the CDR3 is TGTGCCAGCAGCTTGGTATCGTCAGCGCGGAGCTACACCTTC.

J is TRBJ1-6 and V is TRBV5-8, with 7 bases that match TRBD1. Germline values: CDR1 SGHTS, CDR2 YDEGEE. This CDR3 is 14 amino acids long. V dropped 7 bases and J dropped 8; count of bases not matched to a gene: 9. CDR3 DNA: TGTGCCAGCGCCACAGGGGCGGTGGATTCACCCCTCCACTTT. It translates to CASATGAVDSPLHF. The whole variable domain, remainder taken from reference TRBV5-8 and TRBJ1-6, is EAGVTQSPTHLIKTRGQQATLRCSPISGHTSVYWYQQALGLGLQFLLWYDEGEERNRGNFPPRFSGRQFPNYSSELNVNALELEDSALYLCASATGAVDSPLHFGNGTRLTVT.

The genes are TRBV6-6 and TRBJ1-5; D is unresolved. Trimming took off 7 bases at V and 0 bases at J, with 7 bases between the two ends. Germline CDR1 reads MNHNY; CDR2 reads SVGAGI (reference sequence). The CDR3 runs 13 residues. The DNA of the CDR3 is TGTGCCAGCACCAGATATAGCAATCAGCCCCAGCATTTT. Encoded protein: CASTRYSNQPQHF.

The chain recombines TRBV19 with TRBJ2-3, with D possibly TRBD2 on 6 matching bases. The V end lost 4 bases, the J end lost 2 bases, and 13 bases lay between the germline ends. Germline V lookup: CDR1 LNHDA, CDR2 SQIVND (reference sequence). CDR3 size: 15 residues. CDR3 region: CASSTLIAATDTQYF. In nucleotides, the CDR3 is TGTGCCAGTAGTACACTTATAGCGGCCACAGATACGCAGTATTTT.

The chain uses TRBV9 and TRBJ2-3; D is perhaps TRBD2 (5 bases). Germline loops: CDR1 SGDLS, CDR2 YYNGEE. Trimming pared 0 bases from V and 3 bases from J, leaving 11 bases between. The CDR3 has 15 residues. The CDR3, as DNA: TGTGCCAGCAGCGTAGCGGGGTCAAGTACAGATACGCAGTATTTT. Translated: CASSVAGSSTDTQYF.

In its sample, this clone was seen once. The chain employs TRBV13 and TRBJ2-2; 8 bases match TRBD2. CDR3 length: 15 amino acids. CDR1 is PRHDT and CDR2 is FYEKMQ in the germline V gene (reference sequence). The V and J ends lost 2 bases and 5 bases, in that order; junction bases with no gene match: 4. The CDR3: CASSLRRGGTGELFF. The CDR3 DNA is TGTGCCAGCAGCTTAAGACGGGGGGGAACCGGGGAGCTGTTTTTT.

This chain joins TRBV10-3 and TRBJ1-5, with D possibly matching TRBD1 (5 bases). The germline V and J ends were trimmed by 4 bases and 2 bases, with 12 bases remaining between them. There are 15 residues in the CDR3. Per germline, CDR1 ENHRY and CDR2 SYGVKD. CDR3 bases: TGTGCCATCAGTGTCCAGGGAGGCGGCAATCAGCCCCAGCATTTT. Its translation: CAISVQGGGNQPQHF.

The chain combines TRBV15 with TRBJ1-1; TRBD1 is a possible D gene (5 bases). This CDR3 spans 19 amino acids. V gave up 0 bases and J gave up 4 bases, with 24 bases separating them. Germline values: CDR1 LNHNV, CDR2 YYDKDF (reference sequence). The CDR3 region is CATSRDLGSDSRLPTEAFF. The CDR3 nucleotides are TGTGCCACCAGCAGAGATTTGGGATCAGACAGCCGATTGCCCACTGAAGCTTTCTTT.

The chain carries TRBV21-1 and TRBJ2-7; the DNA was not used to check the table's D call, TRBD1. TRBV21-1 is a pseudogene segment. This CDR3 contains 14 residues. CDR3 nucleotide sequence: TGTGCCAGCAGCAAATTCGACAATACCTACGAGCAGTACTTC. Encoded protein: CASSKFDNTYEQYF.

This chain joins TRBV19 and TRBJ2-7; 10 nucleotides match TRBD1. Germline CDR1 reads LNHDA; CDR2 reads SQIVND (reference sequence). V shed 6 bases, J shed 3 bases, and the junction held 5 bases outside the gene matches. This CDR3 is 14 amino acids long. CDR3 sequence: CASSAGDRGYEQYF. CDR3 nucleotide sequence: TGTGCCAGTAGCGCGGGGGACAGGGGCTACGAGCAGTACTTC.

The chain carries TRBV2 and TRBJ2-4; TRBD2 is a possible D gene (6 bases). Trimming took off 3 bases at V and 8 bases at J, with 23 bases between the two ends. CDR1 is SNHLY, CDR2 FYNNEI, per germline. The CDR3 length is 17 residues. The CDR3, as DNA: TGTGCCAGCAGTGAGAGGCCCCAAACAGACACGGGGGACATTCAGTACTTC. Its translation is CASSERPQTDTGDIQYF.